Below, one TCR beta chain is given with its context. The CDR3 contains 16 residues. Germline assignment: CDR1 MDHEN and CDR2 SYDVKM. V shed 4 bases and J shed 2 bases, with 15 bases lying between them. This sample is drawn from a study of cytomegalovirus exposure and HLA in healthy donors. The PCR made use of 60 Vbeta and 13 Jbeta primers. TCRdb's table, derived via immunoSEQ multiplex PCR, lists solely in-frame clones and lacks some. The data contain about 180,000 clones, around 80% of them seen just once; the ten biggest clones take up roughly 3.7%. Sequenced input: PBMCs. The sequence was obtained from a woman aged 55-69 years in good health and CMV-seropositive. The V call is TRBV28, the J call TRBJ2-1; D is ambiguous. The CDR3 bases are TGTGCCAGCAGTTCCCTCGATCCAGGCACCTACAATGAGCAGTTCTTC. Amino acids: CASSSLDPGTYNEQFF.